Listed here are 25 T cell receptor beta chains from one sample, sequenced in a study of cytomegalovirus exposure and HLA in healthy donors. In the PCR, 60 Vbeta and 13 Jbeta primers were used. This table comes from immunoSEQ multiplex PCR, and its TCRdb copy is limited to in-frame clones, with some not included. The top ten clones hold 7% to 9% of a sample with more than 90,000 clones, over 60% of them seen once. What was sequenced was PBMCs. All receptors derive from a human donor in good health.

For the CDR3, the DNA is TGTGCCAGCAGACCCGGACTAAACACTGAAGCTTTCTTT. This encodes CASRPGLNTEAFF. The gene calls are TRBV25-1 and TRBJ1-1; no clear D. This CDR3 contains 13 residues. Germline V gene data show CDR1 as MGHDK and CDR2 as SYGVNS. V lost 6 bases, J lost 2 bases, and 10 bases lay in between.

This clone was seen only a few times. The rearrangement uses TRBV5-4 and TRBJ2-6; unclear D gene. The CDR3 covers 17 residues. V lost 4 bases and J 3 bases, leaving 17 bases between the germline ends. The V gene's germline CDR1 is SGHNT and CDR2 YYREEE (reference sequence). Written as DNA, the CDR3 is TGTGCCAGCAGCCTAACAACTCTAGTTGGTGGGGCCAACGTCCTGACTTTC. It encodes CASSLTTLVGGANVLTF.

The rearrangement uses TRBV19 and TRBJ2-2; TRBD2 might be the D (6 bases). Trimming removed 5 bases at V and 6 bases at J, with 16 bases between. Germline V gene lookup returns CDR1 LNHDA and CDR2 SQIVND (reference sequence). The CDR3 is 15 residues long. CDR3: CASSWARGVPGELFF. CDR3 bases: TGTGCCAGTAGTTGGGCCCGCGGGGTGCCCGGGGAGCTGTTTTTT.

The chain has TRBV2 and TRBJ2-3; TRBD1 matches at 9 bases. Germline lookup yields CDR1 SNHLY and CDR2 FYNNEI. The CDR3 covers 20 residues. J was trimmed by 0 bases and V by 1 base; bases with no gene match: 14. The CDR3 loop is CASSEVIPGQGYASTDTQYF. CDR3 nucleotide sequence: TGTGCCAGCAGTGAAGTCATACCGGGACAGGGCTATGCTAGCACAGATACGCAGTATTTT. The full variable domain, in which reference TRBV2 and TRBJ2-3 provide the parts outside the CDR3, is EPEVTQTPSHQVTQMGQEVILRCVPISNHLYFYWYRQILGQKVEFLVSFYNNEISEKSEIFDDQFSVERPDGSNFTLKIRSTKLEDSAMYFCASSEVIPGQGYASTDTQYFGPGTRLTVL.

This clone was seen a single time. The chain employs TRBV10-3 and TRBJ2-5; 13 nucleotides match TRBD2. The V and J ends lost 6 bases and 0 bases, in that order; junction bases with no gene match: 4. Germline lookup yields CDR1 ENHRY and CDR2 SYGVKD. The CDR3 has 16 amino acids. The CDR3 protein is CAIRSGLAGNQETQYF. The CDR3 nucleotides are TGTGCCATCAGATCGGGACTAGCGGGAAACCAAGAGACCCAGTACTTC.

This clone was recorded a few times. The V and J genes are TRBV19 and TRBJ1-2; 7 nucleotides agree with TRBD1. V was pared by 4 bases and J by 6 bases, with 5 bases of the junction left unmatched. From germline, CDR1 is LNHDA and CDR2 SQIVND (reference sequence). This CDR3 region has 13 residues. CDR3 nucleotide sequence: TGTGCCAGTAGTAGCACAGGGGCCCATGGCTACACCTTC. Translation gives CASSSTGAHGYTF.

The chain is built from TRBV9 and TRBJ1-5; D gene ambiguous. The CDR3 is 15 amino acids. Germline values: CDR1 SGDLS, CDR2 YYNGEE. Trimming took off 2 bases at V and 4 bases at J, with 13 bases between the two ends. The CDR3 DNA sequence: TGTGCCAGCAGCGTTCGGGGAGATAGTAATCAGCCCCAGCATTTT. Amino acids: CASSVRGDSNQPQHF.

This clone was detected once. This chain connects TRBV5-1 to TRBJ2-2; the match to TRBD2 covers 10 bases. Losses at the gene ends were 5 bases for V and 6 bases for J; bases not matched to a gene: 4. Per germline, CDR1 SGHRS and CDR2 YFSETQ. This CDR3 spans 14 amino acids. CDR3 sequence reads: CASRQREGSGELFF. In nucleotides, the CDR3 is TGCGCCAGCAGGCAGCGGGAGGGGTCCGGGGAGCTGTTTTTT.

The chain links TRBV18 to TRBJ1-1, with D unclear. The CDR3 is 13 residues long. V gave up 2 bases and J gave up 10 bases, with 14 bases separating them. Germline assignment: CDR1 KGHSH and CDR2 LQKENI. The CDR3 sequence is CASSPEPGGRAFF. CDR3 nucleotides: TGTGCCAGCTCACCAGAACCGGGAGGGAGAGCTTTCTTT.

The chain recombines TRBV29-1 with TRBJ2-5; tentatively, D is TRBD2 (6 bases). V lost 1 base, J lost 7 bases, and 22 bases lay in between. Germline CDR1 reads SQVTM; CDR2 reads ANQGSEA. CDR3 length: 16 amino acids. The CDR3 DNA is TGCAGCGTTGAAGCCGTAGCGGCAGGGTCCCCATGGACCCAGTACTTC. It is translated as CSVEAVAAGSPWTQYF.

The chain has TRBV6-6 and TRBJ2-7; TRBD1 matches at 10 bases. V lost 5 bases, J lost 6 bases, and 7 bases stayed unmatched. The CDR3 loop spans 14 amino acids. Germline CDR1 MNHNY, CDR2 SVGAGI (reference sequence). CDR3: CASSNPGQGSEQYF. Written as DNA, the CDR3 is TGTGCCAGCAGTAATCCGGGACAGGGGTCCGAGCAGTACTTC.

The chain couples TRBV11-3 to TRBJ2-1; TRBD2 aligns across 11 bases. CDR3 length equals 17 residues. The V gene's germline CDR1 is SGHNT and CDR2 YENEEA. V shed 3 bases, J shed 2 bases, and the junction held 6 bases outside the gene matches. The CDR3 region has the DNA TGTGCCAGCAGCTTTGGGATAGCGGGAGGGACCTACAATGAGCAGTTCTTC. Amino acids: CASSFGIAGGTYNEQFF.

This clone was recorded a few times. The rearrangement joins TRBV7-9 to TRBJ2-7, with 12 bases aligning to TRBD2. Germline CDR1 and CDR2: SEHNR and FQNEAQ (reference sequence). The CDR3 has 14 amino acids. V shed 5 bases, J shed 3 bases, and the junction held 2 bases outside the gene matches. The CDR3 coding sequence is TGTGCCAGCAGCCGGACTAGCGGGGTCTACGAGCAGTACTTC. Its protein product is CASSRTSGVYEQYF.

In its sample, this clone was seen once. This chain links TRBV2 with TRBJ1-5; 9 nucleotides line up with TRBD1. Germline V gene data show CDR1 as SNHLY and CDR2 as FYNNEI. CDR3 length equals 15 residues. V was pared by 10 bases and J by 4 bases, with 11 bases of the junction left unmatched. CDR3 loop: CAISGGDRANQPQHF. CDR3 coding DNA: TGTGCCATATCAGGTGGGGACAGGGCTAATCAGCCCCAGCATTTT.

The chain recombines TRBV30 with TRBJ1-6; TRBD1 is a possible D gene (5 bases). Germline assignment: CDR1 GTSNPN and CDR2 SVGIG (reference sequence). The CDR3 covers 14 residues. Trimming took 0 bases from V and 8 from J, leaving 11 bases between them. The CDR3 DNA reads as TGTGCCTGGAGTGTACCAGGGTTCCATTCACCCCTCCACTTT. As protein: CAWSVPGFHSPLHF.

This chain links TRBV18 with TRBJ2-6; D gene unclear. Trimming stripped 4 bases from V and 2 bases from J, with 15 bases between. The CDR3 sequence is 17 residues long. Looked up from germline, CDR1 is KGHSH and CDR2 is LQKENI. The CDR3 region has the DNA TGTGCCAGCTCACGGTTACTATCGGTAGCTGGGGCCAACGTCCTGACTTTC. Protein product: CASSRLLSVAGANVLTF.

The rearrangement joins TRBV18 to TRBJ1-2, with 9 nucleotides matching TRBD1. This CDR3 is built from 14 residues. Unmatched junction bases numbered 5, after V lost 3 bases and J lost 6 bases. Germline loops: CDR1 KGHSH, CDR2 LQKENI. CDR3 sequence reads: CASSPQQGADGYTF. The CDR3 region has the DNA TGTGCCAGCTCACCCCAACAGGGGGCAGATGGCTACACCTTC.

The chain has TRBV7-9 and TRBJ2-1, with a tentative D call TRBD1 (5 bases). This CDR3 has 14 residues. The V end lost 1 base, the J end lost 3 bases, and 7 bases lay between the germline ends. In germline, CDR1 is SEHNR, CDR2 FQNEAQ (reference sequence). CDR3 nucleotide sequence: TGTGCCAGCAGCTTAGGACAGAACTACAATGAGCAGTTCTTC. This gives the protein CASSLGQNYNEQFF.

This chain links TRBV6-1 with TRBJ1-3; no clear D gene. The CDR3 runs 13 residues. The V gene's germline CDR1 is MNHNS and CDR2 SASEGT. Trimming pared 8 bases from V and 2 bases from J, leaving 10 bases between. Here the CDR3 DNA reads TGTGCCAGCCGGGTACCGACTGGAAACACCATATATTTT. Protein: CASRVPTGNTIYF.

The CDR3 here is CASSLGGGAGNTIYF. CDR3 sequence (DNA): TGTGCCAGCAGCTTAGGAGGAGGGGCTGGAAACACCATATATTTT. The rearrangement uses TRBV7-8 and TRBJ1-3, with TRBD1 as a possible D gene (5 bases). CDR1 is SGHVS and CDR2 is FQNEAQ in the germline V gene. The CDR3 is 15 residues long. Trimming stripped 1 base from V and 2 bases from J, with 9 bases between.

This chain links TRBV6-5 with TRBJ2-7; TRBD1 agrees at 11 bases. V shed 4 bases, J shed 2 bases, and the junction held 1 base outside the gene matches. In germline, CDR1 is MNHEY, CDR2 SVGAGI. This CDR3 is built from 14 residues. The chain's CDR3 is CASSLGQGAYEQYF. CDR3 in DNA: TGTGCCAGCAGTTTGGGACAGGGGGCCTACGAGCAGTACTTC.

The DNA for the CDR3 is TGTGCCAGCAGGCGTAGAGCCGGGACTAGCGGGGGCTACGAGCAGTACTTC. Protein: CASRRRAGTSGGYEQYF. V is TRBV27 and J is TRBJ2-5; 14 positions match TRBD2. The closer fit of TRBJ2-7 to the DNA end suggests the J call may be wrong. CDR3 length: 17 amino acids. Germline CDR1 MNHEY, CDR2 SMNVEV (reference sequence).

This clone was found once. The CDR3 DNA follows: TGTGCCAGCAGCTCGAGGACAGGGATCGACTATGGCTACACCTTC. It codes for CASSSRTGIDYGYTF. This chain links TRBV7-6 with TRBJ1-2; 8 bases line up with TRBD1. The CDR3 is 15 residues long. Germline CDR1 reads SGHVS; CDR2 reads FNYEAQ. The V segment lost 4 bases and the J segment 3 bases; nucleotides outside the gene matches: 7.

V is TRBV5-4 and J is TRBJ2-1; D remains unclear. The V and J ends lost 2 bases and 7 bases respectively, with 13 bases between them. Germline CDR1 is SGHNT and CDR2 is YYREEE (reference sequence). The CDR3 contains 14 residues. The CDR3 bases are TGTGCCAGCAGCTTAGATGGAGTTGGGAATGAGCAGTTCTTC. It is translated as CASSLDGVGNEQFF.

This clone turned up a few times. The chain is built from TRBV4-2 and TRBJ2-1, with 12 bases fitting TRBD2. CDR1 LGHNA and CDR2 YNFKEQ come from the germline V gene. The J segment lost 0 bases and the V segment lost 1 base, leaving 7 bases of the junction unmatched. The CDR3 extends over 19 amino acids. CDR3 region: CASSQGRTSGASSYNEQFF. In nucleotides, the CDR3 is TGTGCCAGCAGCCAAGGGAGGACTAGCGGGGCCAGCTCCTACAATGAGCAGTTCTTC.